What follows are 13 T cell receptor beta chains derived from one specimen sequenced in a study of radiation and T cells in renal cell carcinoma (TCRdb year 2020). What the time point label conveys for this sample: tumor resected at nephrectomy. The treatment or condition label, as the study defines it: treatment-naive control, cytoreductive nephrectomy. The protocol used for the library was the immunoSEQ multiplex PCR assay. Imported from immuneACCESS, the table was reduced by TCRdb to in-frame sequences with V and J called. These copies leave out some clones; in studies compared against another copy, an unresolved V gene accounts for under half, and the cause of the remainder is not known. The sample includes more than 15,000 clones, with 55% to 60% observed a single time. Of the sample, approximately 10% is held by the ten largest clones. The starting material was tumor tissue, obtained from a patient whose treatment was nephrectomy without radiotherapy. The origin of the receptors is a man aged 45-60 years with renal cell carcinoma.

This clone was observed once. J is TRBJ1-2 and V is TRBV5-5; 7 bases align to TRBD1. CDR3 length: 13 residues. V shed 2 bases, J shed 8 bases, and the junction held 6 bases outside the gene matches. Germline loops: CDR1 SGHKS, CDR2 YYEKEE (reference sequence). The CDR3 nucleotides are TGTGCCAGCAGCTTCTGGACAGGAGTAGGCTACACCTTC. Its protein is CASSFWTGVGYTF.

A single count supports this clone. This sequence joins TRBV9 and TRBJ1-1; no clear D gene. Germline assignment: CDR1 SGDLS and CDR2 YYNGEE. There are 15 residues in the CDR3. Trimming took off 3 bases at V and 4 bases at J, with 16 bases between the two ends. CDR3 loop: CASSGPSRYSTEAFF. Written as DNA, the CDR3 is TGTGCCAGCAGCGGACCGTCCCGGTACAGCACTGAAGCTTTCTTT. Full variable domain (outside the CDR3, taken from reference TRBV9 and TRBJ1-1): DSGVTQTPKHLITATGQRVTLRCSPRSGDLSVYWYQQSLDQGLQFLIQYYNGEERAKGNILERFSAQQFPDLHSELNLSSLELGDSALYFCASSGPSRYSTEAFFGQGTRLTVV.

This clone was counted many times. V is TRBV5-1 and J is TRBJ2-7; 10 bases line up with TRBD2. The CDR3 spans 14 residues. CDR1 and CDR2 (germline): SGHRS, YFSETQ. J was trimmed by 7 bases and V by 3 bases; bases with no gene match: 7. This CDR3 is CASSWSGGAGEQYF. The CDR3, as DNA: TGCGCCAGCAGCTGGAGCGGGGGGGCCGGGGAGCAGTACTTC.

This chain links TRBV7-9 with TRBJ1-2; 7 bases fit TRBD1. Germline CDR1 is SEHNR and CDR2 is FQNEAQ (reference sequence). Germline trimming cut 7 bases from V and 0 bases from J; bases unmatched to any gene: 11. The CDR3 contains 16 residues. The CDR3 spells CASTFEGQQANYGYTF. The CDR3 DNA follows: TGTGCCAGCACTTTTGAGGGACAGCAAGCTAACTATGGCTACACCTTC.

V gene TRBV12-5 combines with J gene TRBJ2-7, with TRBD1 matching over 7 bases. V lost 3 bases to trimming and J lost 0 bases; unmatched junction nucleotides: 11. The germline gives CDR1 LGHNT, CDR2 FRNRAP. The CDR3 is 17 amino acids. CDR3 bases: TGTGCTAGTGGTTTTAGCCCCGCCACAGGGGTCTCCTACGAGCAGTACTTC. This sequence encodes CASGFSPATGVSYEQYF.

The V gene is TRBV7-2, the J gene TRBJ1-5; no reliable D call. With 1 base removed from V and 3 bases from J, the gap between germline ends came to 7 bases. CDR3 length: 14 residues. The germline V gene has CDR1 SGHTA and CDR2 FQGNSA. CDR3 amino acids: CASSLGGINQPQHF. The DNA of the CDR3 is TGTGCCAGCAGCTTAGGAGGGATCAATCAGCCCCAGCATTTT.

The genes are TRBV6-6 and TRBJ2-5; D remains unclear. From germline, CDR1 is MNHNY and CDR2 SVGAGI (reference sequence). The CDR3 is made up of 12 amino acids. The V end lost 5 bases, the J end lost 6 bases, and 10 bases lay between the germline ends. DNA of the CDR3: TGTGCCAGCAGTCCGGGCAGGAAGACCCAGTACTTC. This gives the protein CASSPGRKTQYF.

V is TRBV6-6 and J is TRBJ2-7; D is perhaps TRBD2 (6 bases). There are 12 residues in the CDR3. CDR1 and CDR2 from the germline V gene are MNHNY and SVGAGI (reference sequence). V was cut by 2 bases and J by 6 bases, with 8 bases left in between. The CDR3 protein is CASSYGGGEQYF. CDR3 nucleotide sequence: TGTGCCAGCAGTTACGGGGGAGGCGAGCAGTACTTC.

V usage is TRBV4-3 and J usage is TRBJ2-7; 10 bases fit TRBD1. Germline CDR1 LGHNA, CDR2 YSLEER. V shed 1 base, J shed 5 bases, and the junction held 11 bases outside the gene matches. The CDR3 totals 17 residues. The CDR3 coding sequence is TGCGCCAGCAGCCAAGGCATTGCGACAGGGGGCGCGGACGAGCAGTACTTC. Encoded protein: CASSQGIATGGADEQYF.

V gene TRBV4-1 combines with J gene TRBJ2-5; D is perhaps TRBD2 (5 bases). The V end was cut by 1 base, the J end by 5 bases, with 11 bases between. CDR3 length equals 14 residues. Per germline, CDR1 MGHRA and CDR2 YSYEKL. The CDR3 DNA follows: TGCGCCAGCAGCCAAGGAGGGTTCGGGGAGACCCAGTACTTC. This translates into CASSQGGFGETQYF.

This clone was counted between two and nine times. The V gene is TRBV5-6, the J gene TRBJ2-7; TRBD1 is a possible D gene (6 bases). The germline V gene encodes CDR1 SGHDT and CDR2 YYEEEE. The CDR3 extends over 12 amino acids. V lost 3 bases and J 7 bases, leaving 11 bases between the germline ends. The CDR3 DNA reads TGTGCCAGCAGCTCCAGACAGGCAGAGCAGTACTTC. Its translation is CASSSRQAEQYF.

The CDR3 loop reads CASSDRGHSGLNEQFF. In DNA, the CDR3 is TGCGCCAGCAGCGACAGGGGGCATTCCGGCCTCAATGAGCAGTTCTTC. The V call is TRBV5-1, the J call TRBJ2-1; 10 nucleotides line up with TRBD1. Trimming cost V 4 bases and J 6 bases; bases outside gene matches: 10. The CDR3 has 16 amino acids. Germline values: CDR1 SGHRS, CDR2 YFSETQ.

The CDR3 protein is CASSLSREEKLFF. The CDR3 bases are TGTGCCAGCAGCTTATCGAGGGAAGAAAAACTGTTTTTT. This chain links TRBV7-2 with TRBJ1-4, with D uncertain. Germline V gives CDR1 SGHTA, CDR2 FQGNSA. The CDR3 runs to 13 residues. V was clipped by 2 bases and J by 8 bases, with 9 bases between them.